The sequence of this TCR beta chain was determined in a study of T cell responses to AZD1222 COVID-19 vaccine. Study observations and caveats: Recipients of AZD1222 seropositive at baseline numbered only five or six.

Produced via immunoSEQ multiplex PCR; TCRdb's table is partial and in-frame only. The table has more than 110,000 clones, around 89% seen once. Of note for this clone: Its antigen is currently unknown.

This TCR was recovered from an adult who received the AZD1222 COVID-19 vaccine. This material consisted of peripheral blood, taken 28 days after the second AZD1222 dose.

CDR3 DNA: TGTGCCAGCAGGAGCGGGGAGAGCACCGGGGAGCTGTTTTTT. Translation gives CASRSGESTGELFF. The rearrangement links TRBV3-1 (or the pseudogene TRBV3-2) to TRBJ2-2; 7 bases align to TRBD2. This CDR3 is built from 14 residues. From germline, CDR1 is LGHDT and CDR2 YNNKEL (reference sequence). After removal of 6 bases from V and 4 bases from J, the junction contained 5 bases not matched to a gene.